These T cell receptor beta chains were read from a single sample in a study of cytomegalovirus exposure and HLA in healthy donors. The data were produced by immunoSEQ multiplex PCR, yet TCRdb's version contains in-frame clones alone and is incomplete. This table has 150,000 or so clones, about 74% appearing once. Input material: PBMCs. All receptors come from a man younger than 35 in good health and CMV-seropositive. CDR3s include the opening cysteine and the closing phenylalanine or tryptophan. Fields, in order: J gene, V gene, D gene, clone size, CDR3 length, CDR3 DNA, CDR3 protein. D genes are given only for firm matches. Clone size is stated in some rows and not others, as once, few, many or a class when expanded.

J gene: TRBJ2-2
V gene: TRBV19
D gene: NA
clone size: NA
CDR3 length: 15
CDR3 DNA: TGTGCCAGTACCACGCCCGGACTAAACACCGGGGAGCTGTTTTTT
CDR3 protein: CASTTPGLNTGELFF

J gene: TRBJ1-2
V gene: TRBV6-6
D gene: TRBD1
clone size: NA
CDR3 length: 13
CDR3 DNA: TGTGCCAGCAGTTGGGGACAGGGAATTGGCTACACCTTC
CDR3 protein: CASSWGQGIGYTF

J gene: TRBJ2-2
V gene: TRBV11-3
D gene: TRBD2
clone size: NA
CDR3 length: 17
CDR3 DNA: TGTGCCAGCAGCCCCCGGTTTAGCGGGGGGAACACCGGGGAGCTGTTTTTT
CDR3 protein: CASSPRFSGGNTGELFF

J gene: TRBJ2-7
V gene: TRBV7-9
D gene: TRBD1
clone size: NA
CDR3 length: 15
CDR3 DNA: TGTGCCAGCAGCGGAACACTGGACAGGGCCTACGAGCAGTACTTC
CDR3 protein: CASSGTLDRAYEQYF

J gene: TRBJ1-1
V gene: TRBV7-2
D gene: NA
clone size: NA
CDR3 length: 13
CDR3 DNA: TGTGCCGCCGGCGTGTACGCGAGGACTGAAGCTTTCTTT
CDR3 protein: CAAGVYARTEAFF

J gene: TRBJ1-2
V gene: TRBV5-8
D gene: TRBD1
clone size: NA
CDR3 length: 14
CDR3 DNA: TGTGCCAGCAGCCGGACAGGACCAAACTATGGCTACACCTTC
CDR3 protein: CASSRTGPNYGYTF

J gene: TRBJ2-7
V gene: TRBV6-6
D gene: NA
clone size: once
CDR3 length: 12
CDR3 DNA: TGTGCCAGCAGGTCGTCTCGTTACGAGCAGTACTTC
CDR3 protein: CASRSSRYEQYF

J gene: TRBJ1-2
V gene: TRBV7-6
D gene: TRBD1
clone size: NA
CDR3 length: 15
CDR3 DNA: TGTGCCAGCGGCTTGAAGACAGGGGTTAACTATGGCTACACCTTC
CDR3 protein: CASGLKTGVNYGYTF

J gene: TRBJ2-7
V gene: TRBV10-2
D gene: TRBD2
clone size: once
CDR3 length: 15
CDR3 DNA: TGCGCCAGCACATCGGGGACTAGCGGCACCTACGAGCAGTACTTC
CDR3 protein: CASTSGTSGTYEQYF

J gene: TRBJ1-2
V gene: TRBV18
D gene: TRBD1
clone size: NA
CDR3 length: 14
CDR3 DNA: TGTGCCAGCTCACCCGGGACAGGGAGGTATGGCTACACCTTC
CDR3 protein: CASSPGTGRYGYTF

J gene: TRBJ2-2
V gene: TRBV29-1
D gene: TRBD2
clone size: NA
CDR3 length: 14
CDR3 DNA: TGCAGCGTTGTGGGGGGGGTGGGCACCGGGGAGCTGTTTTTT
CDR3 protein: CSVVGGVGTGELFF

J gene: TRBJ1-4
V gene: TRBV18
D gene: NA
clone size: once
CDR3 length: 16
CDR3 DNA: TGTGCCAGCTCACCTACCTCACTAGCAACTAATGAAAAACTGTTTTTT
CDR3 protein: CASSPTSLATNEKLFF

J gene: TRBJ2-3
V gene: TRBV7-2
D gene: NA
clone size: NA
CDR3 length: 15
CDR3 DNA: TGTGCCAGCAGCCGAGACTGGCGGAGCACAGATACGCAGTATTTT
CDR3 protein: CASSRDWRSTDTQYF

J gene: TRBJ2-5
V gene: TRBV19
D gene: NA
clone size: NA
CDR3 length: 15
CDR3 DNA: TGTGCCAGTAGTACAACAGGGCTAAGCCAAGAGACCCAGTACTTC
CDR3 protein: CASSTTGLSQETQYF

J gene: TRBJ2-7
V gene: TRBV9
D gene: TRBD2
clone size: once
CDR3 length: 15
CDR3 DNA: TGTGCCAGCAGCAACGGACTAGCGGAGCTCTACGAGCAGTACTTC
CDR3 protein: CASSNGLAELYEQYF

J gene: TRBJ2-2
V gene: TRBV29-1
D gene: TRBD2
clone size: NA
CDR3 length: 14
CDR3 DNA: TGCAGCGTTTCTTTCACAGTAGCGGGCGGGGAGCTGTTTTTT
CDR3 protein: CSVSFTVAGGELFF

J gene: TRBJ2-7
V gene: TRBV5-1
D gene: NA
clone size: NA
CDR3 length: 14
CDR3 DNA: TGCGCCAGCAGCTTGGGGTCACAGACCTACGAGCAGTACTTC
CDR3 protein: CASSLGSQTYEQYF

J gene: TRBJ2-1
V gene: TRBV4-2
D gene: TRBD2
clone size: NA
CDR3 length: 14
CDR3 DNA: TGTGCCAGCAGCCTAAGCGGGAGGGCCCGGGAGCAGTTCTTC
CDR3 protein: CASSLSGRAREQFF